This T cell receptor (beta chain) was sequenced during a study of blood T cell repertoires in COVID-19 (dated by TCRdb to about 2020). For the wider study: Samples from collaborators originated in the United States, Italy and Spain and spanned both the acute and convalescent phases of COVID-19. A freely available public database, intended as a resource for researchers studying the immune response to SARS-CoV-2, is where the repertoires were released. Deeply sampled blood TCRbeta repertoires from subjects exposed to, actively infected with, or recovered from COVID-19 were included in the dataset. Where available, HLA class I and class II types were taken from metadata supplied by the sample provider and were not determined by assay-based typing. Nearly every sample came with metadata listing a de-identified subject ID, COVID-19 status, age in years and sex. The prospective study material was composed of cDNA or gDNA derived from T cells, B-cell-depleted T cells, or PBMCs. The samples were drawn from two sources: the first 160 participants of the ongoing ImmuneRACE study, and approximately 1,300 subjects contributed by 6 global collaborators.

The table lists this clone with a few counts. Its target antigen remains unknown. Base qualities are not provided; no much larger clone lies one nucleotide away. TCRbeta CDR3 regions were amplified from genomic DNA by means of the immunoSEQ Assay, a bias-controlled multiplex PCR. From the authors' description of their analysis: Within the assay, amplification of reference gene primers was used to estimate how many nucleated cells each sample contained. Sequence reads were collapsed and filtered to measure the absolute abundance of every unique TCRbeta CDR3 rearrangement. For each sample, productive Simpson clonality was calculated as the square root of Simpson's diversity index over productive rearrangements. Here the immuneACCESS table is served through TCRdb, limited to in-frame sequences with V and J called. Missing clones are a known gap in these copies; in checked studies unresolved V genes cover under half, and the rest lacks a known reason. Clone size and V and J calls were adopted from that table, with D and trimming inferred from the DNA. This sample gives 170,000 or so clones in total; more than 75% of them show up just once. The ten largest clonotypes hold more than 6.5% of the sample.

Participants in the prospective study were aged roughly 18 to 89 years, lived in more than 20 United States geographic areas, and enrolled through a virtual design. Cohort assignment in the prospective study relied on participant-reported clinical history from a screening survey and a study questionnaire. Recovered participants in ImmuneRACE Cohort 3 were defined as having two consecutive negative NP/OP PCR tests, clearance from a healthcare professional, or resolution of symptoms. In the prospective study, whole blood, serum and a nasopharyngeal or oropharyngeal swab were collected from each participant by mobile phlebotomists. Additional blood draws and questionnaires over an approximately 2-month period could optionally be provided by prospective study participants. Blood samples from the prospective study were shipped frozen or at room temperature prior to DNA extraction. The germline V gene encodes CDR1 LGHNA and CDR2 YSLEER. The CDR3 numbers 15 residues from cysteine through phenylalanine. The kept DNA is CDR3 alone, 45 bases in frame from the first base. The V and J ends are trimmed by 1 base and 8 bases, leaving 15 bases between them.

The paper as a whole reports these results and caveats: The quantity of clinical and demographic metadata differed by source and by participant and was supplied without curation.

Material: PBMCs or T cells enriched from blood (not recorded which). The sequence is built from TRBV4-3 and TRBJ2-1; the D segment could be TRBD1, given 6 matching bases. This sequence originates from a woman in her fifties or sixties who had recovered from COVID-19. The nucleotide sequence reads as follows: TGCGCCAGCAGCCAAGTCTTCAGGGGTTTCGATGAGCAGTTCTTC. Translated, this gives CASSQVFRGFDEQFF.